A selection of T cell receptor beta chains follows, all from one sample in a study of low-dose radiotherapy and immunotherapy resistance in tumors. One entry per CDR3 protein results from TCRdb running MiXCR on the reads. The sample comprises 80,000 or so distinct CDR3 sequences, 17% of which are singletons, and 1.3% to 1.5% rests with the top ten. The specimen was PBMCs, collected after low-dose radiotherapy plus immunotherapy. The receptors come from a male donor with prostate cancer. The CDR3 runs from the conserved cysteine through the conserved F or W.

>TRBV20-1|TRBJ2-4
CSASADRGPLAKNIQYF
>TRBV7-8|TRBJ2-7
CASSLVGAGTGAYEQYF
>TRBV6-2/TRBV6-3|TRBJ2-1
CASSSGQGVF
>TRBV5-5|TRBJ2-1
CASLRETAYNEQFF
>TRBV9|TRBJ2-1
CASSVVGQGYNEQFF
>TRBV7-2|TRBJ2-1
CASSLGQGGIREQFF
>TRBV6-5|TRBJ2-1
CASSTYGLAGGPEQFF
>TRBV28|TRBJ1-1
CASSPSGSNTEAFF
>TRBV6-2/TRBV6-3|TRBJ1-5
CASSPRTVNQPQHF
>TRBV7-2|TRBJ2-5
CASSLPSGRRQTQYF
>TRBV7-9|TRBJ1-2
CASSPRTGANYGYTF
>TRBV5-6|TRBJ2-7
CASSWRVTSGKLEQYF
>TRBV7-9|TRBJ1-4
CASSYGQGWTEKLFF
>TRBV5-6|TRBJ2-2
CASSWTRHGELFF
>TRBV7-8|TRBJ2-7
CASSLAASLYEQYF
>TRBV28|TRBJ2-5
CASSPGQGKTETQYF
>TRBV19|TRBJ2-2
CASSIGRSTNTGELFF
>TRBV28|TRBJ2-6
CASSPLAGVDGANVLTF
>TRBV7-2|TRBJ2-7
CASSSFSGSSYEQYF
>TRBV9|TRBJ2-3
CASSAEARLAGLLTDTQYF
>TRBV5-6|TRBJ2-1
CASSLIAGGADNEQFF
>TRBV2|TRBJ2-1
CASMGYNEQFF
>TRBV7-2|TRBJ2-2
CASSAGVGELFF
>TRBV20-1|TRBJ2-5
CSARWEETQYF
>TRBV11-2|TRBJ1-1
CASSTAGTGVGSEAFF
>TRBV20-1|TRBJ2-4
CSVPRAGARAKNIQYF
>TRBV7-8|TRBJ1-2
CASSHPLQVTGGYTF
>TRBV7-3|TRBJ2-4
CASSPTGQGDIDIQYF
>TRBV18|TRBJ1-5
CASSPPSDRGQPQHF
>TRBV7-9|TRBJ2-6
CASSSVGSGANVLTF
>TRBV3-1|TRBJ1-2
CASSQVDDYGYTF
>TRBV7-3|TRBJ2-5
CASSIGPQETQYF
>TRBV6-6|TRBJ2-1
CASGQGGINEQFF
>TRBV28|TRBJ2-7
CASRGLAYEQYF
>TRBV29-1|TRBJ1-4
CSVVGFQGNNEKLFF
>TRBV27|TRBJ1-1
CASSGTELNTEAFF
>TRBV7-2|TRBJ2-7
CASAEGRTASYEQYF
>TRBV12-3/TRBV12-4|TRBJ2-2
CASSLTPYDTGELFF
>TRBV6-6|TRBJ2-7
CASSSLGDEQYF
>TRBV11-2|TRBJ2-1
CASSVSLQTYNEQFF
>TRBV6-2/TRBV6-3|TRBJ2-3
CASSYPSWADTQYF
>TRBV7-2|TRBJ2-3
CASSLLGGTTDTQYF
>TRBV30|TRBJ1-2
CAWSARDRVVGYTF
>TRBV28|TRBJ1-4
CATAWATNEKLFF
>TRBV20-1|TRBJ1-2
CSAYQQSYGYTF
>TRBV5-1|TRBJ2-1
CASSPGSVGPRDEQFF
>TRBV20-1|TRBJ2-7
CSAREGYEQYF
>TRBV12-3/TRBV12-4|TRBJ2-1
CASSARLAGGNNEQFF
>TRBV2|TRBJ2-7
CASVGQYEQYF
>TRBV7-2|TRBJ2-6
CASSSGSSGANVLTF
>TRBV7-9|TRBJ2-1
CASSPRSGRAYNEQFF
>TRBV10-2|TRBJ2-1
CASSVSRGEQFF
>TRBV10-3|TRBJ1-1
CAISAGGGNTEAFF